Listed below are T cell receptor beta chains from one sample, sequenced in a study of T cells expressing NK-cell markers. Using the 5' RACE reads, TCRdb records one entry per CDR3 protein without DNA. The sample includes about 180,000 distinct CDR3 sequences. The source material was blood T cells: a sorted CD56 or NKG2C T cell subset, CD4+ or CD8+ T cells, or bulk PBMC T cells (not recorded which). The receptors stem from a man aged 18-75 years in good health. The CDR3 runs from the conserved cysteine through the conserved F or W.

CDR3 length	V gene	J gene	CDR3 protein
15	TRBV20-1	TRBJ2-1	CSARGRRGTYNEQFF
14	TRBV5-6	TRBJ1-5	CASSLAGYTQPQHF
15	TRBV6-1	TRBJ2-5	CASMKKTGGGETQYF
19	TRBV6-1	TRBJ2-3	CASRPSGTSDFTHTDTQYF
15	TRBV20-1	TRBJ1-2	CSATPRGSGNYGYTF
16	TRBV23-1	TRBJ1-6	CASSQTGTEINSPLHF
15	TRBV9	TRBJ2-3	CASSVGPGGTDTQYF
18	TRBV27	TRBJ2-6	CASSSKGLERSGANVLTF
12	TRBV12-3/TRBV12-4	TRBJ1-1	CASSLTGTEAFF
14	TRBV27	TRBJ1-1	CASRSWDRDTEAFF
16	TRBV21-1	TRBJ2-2	CASSKVGARNTGELFF
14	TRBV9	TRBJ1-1	CASSLQDSNTEAFF
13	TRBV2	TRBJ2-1	CASSGVNREGQFF
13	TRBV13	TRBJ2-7	CASSRAGAGEQYF
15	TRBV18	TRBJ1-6	CASSPKQGADSPLHF
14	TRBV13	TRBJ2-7	CASSLGVPSYEQYF
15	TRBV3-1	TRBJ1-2	CASSQGSNSLYGYTF
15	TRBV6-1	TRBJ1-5	CASSPYRGLGQPQHF
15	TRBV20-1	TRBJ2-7	CSAYVPQGGLYEQYF
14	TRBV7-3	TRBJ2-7	CASSLGLGRNEQYF
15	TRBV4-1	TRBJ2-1	CASSQAGLAGNEQFF
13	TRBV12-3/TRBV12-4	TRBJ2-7	CASSPRQADEQYF
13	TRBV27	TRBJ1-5	CASSLHRDSPQHF
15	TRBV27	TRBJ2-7	CASSNPGTSGDEQYF
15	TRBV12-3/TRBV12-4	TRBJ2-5	CASSFGGGGGETQYF
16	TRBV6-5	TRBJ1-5	CASSYSASGRNQPQHF
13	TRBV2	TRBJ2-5	CASNGGIRETQYF
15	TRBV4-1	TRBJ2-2	CASSQGFPTPGELFF
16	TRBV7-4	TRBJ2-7	CASSSTLAANSYEQYF
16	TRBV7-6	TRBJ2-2	CASSSTTTTNTGELFF
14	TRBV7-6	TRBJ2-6	CASSSGYGANVLTF
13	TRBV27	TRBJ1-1	CASSLSGRTEAFF
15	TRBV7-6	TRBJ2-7	CASSLEQGVNYEQYF
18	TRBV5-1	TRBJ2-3	CASSSLEESWGSTDTQYF
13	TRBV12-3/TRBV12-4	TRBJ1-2	CATLGQTNYGYTF
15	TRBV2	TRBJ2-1	CASSADRAEHNEQFF
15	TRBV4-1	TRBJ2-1	CASSQGVQVNNEQFF
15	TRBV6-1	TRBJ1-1	CATNRDGDLNTEAFF
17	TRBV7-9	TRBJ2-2	CASSSTTGTEDTGELFF
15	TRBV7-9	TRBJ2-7	CASSLSGGGLYEQYF
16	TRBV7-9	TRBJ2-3	CASSGEGAGNTDTQYF
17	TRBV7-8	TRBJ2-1	CASSYGSGTGSGWEQFF
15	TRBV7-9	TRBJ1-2	CASSALRDRVSGYTF
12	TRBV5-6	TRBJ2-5	CASSLDQETQYF
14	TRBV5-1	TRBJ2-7	CASSPSGTENEQYF
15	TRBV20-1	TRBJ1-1	CSARAGEQGAIEAFF
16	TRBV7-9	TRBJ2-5	CASSLLRTRAQETQYF
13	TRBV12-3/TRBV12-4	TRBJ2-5	CASSLTGPETQYF
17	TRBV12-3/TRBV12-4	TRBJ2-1	CASSSSGGASSYNEQFF
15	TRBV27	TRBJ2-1	CASSQPGQGVHEQFF
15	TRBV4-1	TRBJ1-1	CASSQVDRKNTEAFF
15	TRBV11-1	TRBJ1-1	CASSLNHRMNTEAFF
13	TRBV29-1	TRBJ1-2	CSVEPLTGYGYTF
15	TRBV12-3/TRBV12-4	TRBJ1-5	CASSLSGGQRQPQHF
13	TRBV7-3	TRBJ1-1	CASSLTGSGEAFF